This TCR beta chain was documented in a study of blood T cell repertoires in COVID-19 (dated by TCRdb to 2018 to 2020). Describing the broader study: The collaborator samples originated in the United States, Italy and Spain and spanned the acute and convalescent phases of COVID-19. The repertoires were made available in a free public database intended to serve as a resource for research on the immune response to SARS-CoV-2. Subjects who had been exposed to COVID-19, were actively infected with it, or had recovered from it provided the deeply sampled blood TCRbeta repertoires that made up the dataset. Nearly every sample came with metadata listing a de-identified subject ID, COVID-19 status, age in years and sex. The samples were drawn from two sources: the first 160 participants of the ongoing ImmuneRACE study, and 1,200 or so subjects contributed by 6 global collaborators. The material from the prospective study consisted of cDNA or gDNA derived from T cells, B-cell-depleted T cells, or PBMCs. Where available, HLA class I and class II types were taken from metadata supplied by the sample provider and were not determined by assay-based typing.

Each collaborating institution followed its own protocols to collect whole blood in K2EDTA tubes. For TCRbeta analysis, collaborator samples were shipped as frozen whole blood, as isolated PBMCs, or as DNA extracted from either sample type. TCRbeta CDR3 regions were amplified from genomic DNA using the immunoSEQ Assay, a bias-controlled multiplex PCR. Turning to the authors' computational methods: The number of nucleated cells in each sample was estimated by amplification of reference gene primers within the assay. To quantify the absolute abundance of each unique TCRbeta CDR3 rearrangement, sequence reads were collapsed and filtered. For each sample, productive Simpson clonality was calculated by taking the square root of Simpson's diversity index across productive rearrangements. In its TCRdb copy, this immuneACCESS table keeps in-frame sequences only and misses some clones. Where compared with another copy, unresolved V genes explain less than half of these, and the others have no known cause. The DNA gave D and trimming, while V, J and clone size come from that table. The sample yields about 210,000 clones; roughly 82% were counted once. Over 9.5% of the sample is in the top ten clones.

A note on this clone: The antigen it binds to is not known. No clone much larger than this one lies a single base away; base qualities are absent.

Summary of the overall study and its limitations: The amount of clinical and demographic metadata varied by source and participant and was provided uncurated.

Including the terminal cysteine and phenylalanine, the CDR3 comprises 13 residues. Only the CDR3 part of the read is kept: 39 bases, read in frame from the first base. Via the germline V gene, CDR1 is SNHLY and CDR2 FYNNEI. The germline ends are 9 bases apart after V is trimmed by 2 bases and J by 4 bases. The origin of this receptor is a woman in her 40s with acute or convalescent COVID-19. Recombination joined TRBV2 with TRBJ2-7; TRBD1 is possibly the D segment (6 matching bases). Sequencing input: peripheral blood. The nucleotide sequence is given as TGTGCCAGCAGTGAATGGGACAATTACGAGCAGTACTTC. Its translation is CASSEWDNYEQYF. The CDR3, completed at both ends by the reference TRBV2 and TRBJ2-7 genes, gives the full variable domain EPEVTQTPSHQVTQMGQEVILRCVPISNHLYFYWYRQILGQKVEFLVSFYNNEISEKSEIFDDQFSVERPDGSNFTLKIRSTKLEDSAMYFCASSEWDNYEQYFGPGTRLTVT.